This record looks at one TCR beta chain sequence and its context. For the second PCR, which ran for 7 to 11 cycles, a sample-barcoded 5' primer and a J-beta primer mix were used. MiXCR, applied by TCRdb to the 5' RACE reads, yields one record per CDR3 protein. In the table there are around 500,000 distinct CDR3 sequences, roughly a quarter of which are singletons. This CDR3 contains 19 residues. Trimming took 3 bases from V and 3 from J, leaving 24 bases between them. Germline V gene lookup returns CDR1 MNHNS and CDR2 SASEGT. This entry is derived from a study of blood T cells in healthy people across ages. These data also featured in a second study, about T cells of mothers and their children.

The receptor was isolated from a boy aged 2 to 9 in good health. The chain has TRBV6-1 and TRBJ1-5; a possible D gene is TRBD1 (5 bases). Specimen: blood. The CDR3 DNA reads TGTGCCAGCAGTGATCCGGGGGACCGAGGGGTTTTGAACAATCAGCCCCAGCATTTT. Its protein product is CASSDPGDRGVLNNQPQHF.